The clone carrying this TCR beta chain was recorded once. This sample is drawn from a study of blood T cell repertoires in COVID-19. Across the study: COVID-19 samples, acute and convalescent, were from the United States, Italy and Spain. Sample material is recorded as cDNA or gDNA derived from T cells, B-cell-depleted T cells, or PBMCs.

CDR1 and CDR2 from the germline V gene are MDHEN and SYDVKM. V lost 7 bases to trimming and J lost 8 bases; unmatched junction nucleotides: 10. The CDR3 runs to 14 residues. In the original workflow: Reference gene primer amplification gave estimated nucleated cell counts. The table came from immunoSEQ multiplex PCR; TCRdb's copy has only in-frame clones and leaves some out. Clone size and the V and J calls come from that table; the DNA yielded D and trimming. Of about 210,000 clones detected, about 86% appear once; the ten largest clones hold more than 1.4%. This TCR was sampled from a man younger than 35 with active or convalescent COVID-19. This chain uses TRBV28 with TRBJ1-2; 10 nucleotides agree with TRBD1. Sequencing was performed on peripheral blood. CDR3 region: CASTATGGARGYTF. The DNA of the CDR3 is TGTGCCAGCACCGCGACAGGGGGCGCGAGGGGCTACACCTTC.